One sample yielded the 15 T cell receptor beta chains listed below, sequenced in a study of cytomegalovirus exposure and HLA in healthy donors. PCR was performed using 60 Vbeta and 13 Jbeta primers. Produced via immunoSEQ multiplex PCR; TCRdb's table is partial and in-frame only. The sample holds about 190,000 clones, roughly 80% seen once. Sequencing was carried out using PBMCs. Every receptor here comes from a man aged 45 to 65 in good health and CMV-seronegative.

This CDR3 reads CASSYQGQNNSPLHF. Here the CDR3 DNA reads TGTGCCAGCAGTTACCAGGGACAGAATAATTCACCCCTCCACTTT. The chain links TRBV6-5 to TRBJ1-6, with 7 positions matching TRBD1. The germline gives CDR1 MNHEY, CDR2 SVGAGI. There are 15 residues in the CDR3. After removal of 2 bases from V and 5 bases from J, the junction contained 3 bases not matched to a gene.

J is TRBJ1-2 and V is TRBV5-6, with D possibly matching TRBD1 (6 bases). The ends were cut back, 5 bases at V and 4 bases at J, with 27 bases in the middle. The CDR3 runs 18 residues. Germline V gene lookup returns CDR1 SGHDT and CDR2 YYEEEE. CDR3 sequence reads: CASSKGGARGAIGYGYTF. The DNA for the CDR3 is TGTGCCAGCAGTAAGGGTGGAGCTCGGGGGGCAATTGGCTATGGCTACACCTTC.

The rearrangement joins TRBV7-2 to TRBJ1-2, with D perhaps matching TRBD1 (5 bases). Germline CDR1 reads SGHTA; CDR2 reads FQGNSA. The V and J ends lost 5 bases and 4 bases respectively, with 17 bases between them. The CDR3 runs 15 residues. The chain's CDR3 is CASSPPKGPSYGYTF. The CDR3 DNA sequence: TGTGCCAGCAGCCCCCCCAAGGGGCCCTCCTATGGCTACACCTTC. The whole variable domain, filled in from reference TRBV7-2 and TRBJ1-2, reads GAGVSQSPSNKVTEKGKDVELRCDPISGHTALYWYRQSLGQGLEFLIYFQGNSAPDKSGLPSDRFSAERTGGSVSTLTIQRTQQEDSAVYLCASSPPKGPSYGYTFGSGTRLTVV.

The chain's CDR3 is CASSSEAGGTQYF. CDR3 coding DNA: TGTGCCAGCAGCTCAGAGGCCGGGGGGACCCAGTACTTC. The chain links TRBV7-2 to TRBJ2-5, with D perhaps TRBD2 (6 bases). The CDR3 length is 13 residues. The V gene lost 4 bases and the J gene lost 7 bases, with 13 bases spanning the gap. The V gene's germline CDR1 is SGHTA and CDR2 FQGNSA.

V usage is TRBV6-1 and J usage is TRBJ1-5; the match to TRBD1 covers 7 bases. Germline CDR1 and CDR2: MNHNS and SASEGT. V gave up 3 bases and J gave up 7 bases; unmatched junction bases: 6. The CDR3 runs to 14 residues. CDR3: CASSDQGQAQPQHF. The CDR3, as DNA: TGTGCCAGCAGTGATCAAGGACAGGCCCAGCCCCAGCATTTT.

The rearrangement joins TRBV5-6 to TRBJ2-1; 12 bases line up with TRBD2. V lost 0 bases, J lost 9 bases, and 4 bases stayed unmatched. This CDR3 has 15 residues. In germline, CDR1 is SGHDT, CDR2 YYEEEE. The CDR3 sequence: CASSLELAGGPEQFF. CDR3 coding DNA: TGTGCCAGCAGCTTGGAGCTAGCGGGGGGGCCTGAGCAGTTCTTC. Full variable domain (missing parts from reference TRBV5-6 and TRBJ2-1): DAGVTQSPTHLIKTRGQQVTLRCSPKSGHDTVSWYQQALGQGPQFIFQYYEEEERQRGNFPDRFSGHQFPNYSSELNVNALLLGDSALYLCASSLELAGGPEQFFGPGTRLTVL.

This chain uses TRBV25-1 with TRBJ2-3, with TRBD1 matching over 7 bases. The CDR3 runs to 14 residues. Germline loops: CDR1 MGHDK, CDR2 SYGVNS. The J segment lost 4 bases and the V segment lost 5 bases, leaving 6 bases of the junction unmatched. Here the CDR3 DNA reads TGTGCCAGCAGTAACCGACAGGGACCAGATACGCAGTATTTT. Protein: CASSNRQGPDTQYF.

The J gene is TRBJ1-6, the V gene TRBV4-1, with 9 bases matching TRBD1. The CDR3 has 15 amino acids. Germline V CDR1 and CDR2: MGHRA, YSYEKL. Trimming at V came to 5 bases and at J to 7 bases, leaving 6 bases not matched to a gene. The CDR3 DNA reads as TGCGCCAGCAGCAAGGGACAGGGAGGAAATTCACCCCTCCACTTT. Translating it yields CASSKGQGGNSPLHF.

The chain uses TRBV5-6 and TRBJ1-5; tentatively, D is TRBD1 (6 bases). Germline values: CDR1 SGHDT, CDR2 YYEEEE. The CDR3 has 14 residues. V was trimmed by 4 bases and J by 3 bases, leaving 11 bases between them. CDR3 DNA: TGTGCCAGCAGCCCGACAGGTTCCAATCAGCCCCAGCATTTT. Its translation is CASSPTGSNQPQHF. The variable domain in full, completed from reference TRBV5-6 and TRBJ1-5, reads DAGVTQSPTHLIKTRGQQVTLRCSPKSGHDTVSWYQQALGQGPQFIFQYYEEEERQRGNFPDRFSGHQFPNYSSELNVNALLLGDSALYLCASSPTGSNQPQHFGDGTRLSIL.

The chain uses TRBV2 and TRBJ1-2, with 9 bases matching TRBD1. Losses at the gene ends were 5 bases for V and 3 bases for J; bases not matched to a gene: 4. Germline V gene lookup returns CDR1 SNHLY and CDR2 FYNNEI. This CDR3 is 14 amino acids long. CDR3 loop: CASSSTGGHYGYTF. The CDR3 nucleotides are TGTGCCAGCAGTTCGACAGGGGGACACTATGGCTACACCTTC.

The chain has TRBV18 and TRBJ2-7; 11 positions agree with TRBD1. The CDR3 runs to 16 residues. The V and J ends lost 0 bases and 5 bases, in that order; junction bases with no gene match: 6. Germline CDR1 and CDR2: KGHSH and LQKENI. This chain's CDR3 is CASSPPRGQGDNEQYF. The CDR3 DNA reads TGTGCCAGCTCACCACCAAGGGGACAGGGGGATAACGAGCAGTACTTC.

This chain connects TRBV6-5 to TRBJ1-2; a possible D gene is TRBD1 (5 bases). The germline CDR1 and CDR2 sequences are MNHEY and SVGAGI. V lost 2 bases and J lost 5, with 9 bases in between. The CDR3 is 13 residues long. The CDR3 protein is CASSYVAGYGYTF. The DNA for the CDR3 is TGTGCCAGCAGTTACGTAGCAGGGTATGGCTACACCTTC.

The gene calls are TRBV6-5 and TRBJ1-1, with a tentative D call TRBD1 (6 bases). The V end lost 7 bases, the J end lost 10 bases, and 25 bases lay between the germline ends. In germline, CDR1 is MNHEY, CDR2 SVGAGI. CDR3 size: 15 residues. The CDR3, as DNA: TGTGCCAGCACCAGAGGACAGCCAGGAAGTAACGCAGCTTTCTTT. It is translated as CASTRGQPGSNAAFF.

The rearrangement joins TRBV7-8 to TRBJ2-1; TRBD1 agrees at 8 bases. This CDR3 has 15 residues. Per the germline V gene, CDR1 is SGHVS and CDR2 is FQNEAQ. V lost 5 bases, J lost 2 bases, and 5 bases stayed unmatched. The CDR3 coding sequence is TGTGCCAGCAGCGCTACAGGGGGACCCTACAATGAGCAGTTCTTC. Amino acids: CASSATGGPYNEQFF.

The chain joins TRBV7-2 to TRBJ2-2; possible D gene TRBD2, 7 bases. V was cut by 2 bases and J by 2 bases, with 12 bases left in between. The CDR3 is 16 residues long. Germline CDR1 SGHTA, CDR2 FQGNSA. The CDR3 DNA is TGTGCCAGCAGCTTAACCGCGGGGGCCAACACCGGGGAGCTGTTTTTT. It encodes CASSLTAGANTGELFF. The full variable domain, its missing parts supplied by reference TRBV7-2 and TRBJ2-2, is GAGVSQSPSNKVTEKGKDVELRCDPISGHTALYWYRQSLGQGLEFLIYFQGNSAPDKSGLPSDRFSAERTGGSVSTLTIQRTQQEDSAVYLCASSLTAGANTGELFFGEGSRLTVL.